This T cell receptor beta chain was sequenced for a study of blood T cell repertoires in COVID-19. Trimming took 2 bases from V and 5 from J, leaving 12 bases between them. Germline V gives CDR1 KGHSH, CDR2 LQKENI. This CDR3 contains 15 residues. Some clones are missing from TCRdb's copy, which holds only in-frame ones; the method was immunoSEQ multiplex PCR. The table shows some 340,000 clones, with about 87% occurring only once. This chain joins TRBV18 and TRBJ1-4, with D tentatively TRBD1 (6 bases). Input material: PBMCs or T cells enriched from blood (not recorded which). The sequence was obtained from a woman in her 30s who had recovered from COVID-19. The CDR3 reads CASSPRVGQNEKLFF. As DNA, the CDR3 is TGTGCCAGCTCACCAAGGGTAGGACAGAATGAAAAACTGTTTTTT.